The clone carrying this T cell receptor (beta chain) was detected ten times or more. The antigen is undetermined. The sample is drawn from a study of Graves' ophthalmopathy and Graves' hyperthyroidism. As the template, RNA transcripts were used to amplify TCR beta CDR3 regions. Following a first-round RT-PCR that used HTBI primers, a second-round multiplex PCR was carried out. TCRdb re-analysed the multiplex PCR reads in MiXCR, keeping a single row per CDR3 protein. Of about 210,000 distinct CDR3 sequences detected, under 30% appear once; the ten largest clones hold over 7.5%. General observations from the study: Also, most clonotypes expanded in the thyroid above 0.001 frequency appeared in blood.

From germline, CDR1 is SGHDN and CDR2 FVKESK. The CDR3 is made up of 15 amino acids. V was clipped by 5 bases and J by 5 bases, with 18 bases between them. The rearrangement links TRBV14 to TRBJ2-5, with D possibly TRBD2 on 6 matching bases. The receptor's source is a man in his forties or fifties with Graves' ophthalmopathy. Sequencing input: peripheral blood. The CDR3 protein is CASSYSLGGKETQYF. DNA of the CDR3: TGTGCCAGCAGCTATTCTCTTGGCGGGAAGGAGACCCAGTACTTC.